This paragraph reports one TCR beta chain. The antigen remains undetermined. The primer mix had 60 Vbeta and 13 Jbeta primers. This table comes from immunoSEQ multiplex PCR, and its TCRdb copy is limited to in-frame clones, with some not included. This table holds 150,000 to 200,000 clones, under 80% found once. The data are from a study of cytomegalovirus exposure and HLA in healthy donors. Overall study context: About 77 million unique TCRs from HLA-typed donors made up an early data release.

Study results and limitations: Later analysis identified several of the most significant clusters that appeared linked to common viral pathogens. The authors enumerated around 150 TCR beta chains as linked to cytomegalovirus. Later findings reportedly placed an Asian-associated ancestry cluster below the roughly 730-donor mean for N-insertions.

Per germline, CDR1 MNHEY and CDR2 SMNVEV (reference sequence). The CDR3 has 16 amino acids. Trimming stripped 9 bases from V and 0 bases from J, with 19 bases between. The V and J genes are TRBV27 and TRBJ2-3, with a weak D call TRBD1 (6 bases). The specimen sequenced was PBMCs. This TCR came from a woman aged 25-40 years in good health and CMV-seropositive. The CDR3 region has the DNA TGTGCCAGTGGGGGCGATGTGGGGCAGAGCACAGATACGCAGTATTTT. It translates to CASGGDVGQSTDTQYF.